These T cell receptor beta chains were read from a single sample in a study of regulatory T cells in long-lasting Graves disease. TCRdb independently ran MiXCR on the multiplex PCR reads; one entry per CDR3 protein. Here the sample spans 700,000 or so distinct CDR3 sequences, 30% being singletons. Sequenced material: peripheral blood mononuclear cells (PBMCs), taken when the disease was refractory, from a patient treated with antithyroid drugs. The receptors shown here come from a female donor with Graves disease. Each CDR3 is given with its conserved first and last residue. A D gene is named only where the DNA matches it firmly. The listing skips clone size in some rows; elsewhere it reads once, few, many or a size class.

j_gene	d_gene	abundance	v_gene	CDR3aa	CDR3nt
TRBJ1-6	.	few	TRBV6-1	CASGGYSYNSPLHF	TGTGCCAGCGGGGGATACTCCTATAATTCACCCCTCCACTTT
TRBJ1-2	.	.	TRBV11-2	CASSFGALGYTF	TGTGCCAGCAGCTTCGGGGCTCTAGGCTACACCTTC
TRBJ1-5	.	.	TRBV2	CASSGWGARNQPQHF	TGTGCCAGCAGTGGGTGGGGGGCTAGGAATCAGCCCCAGCATTTT
TRBJ2-3	.	.	TRBV19	CASSIPPKGTDTQYF	TGTGCCAGTAGTATCCCGCCGAAAGGCACAGATACGCAGTATTTT
TRBJ1-4	.	.	TRBV15	CATSGRDEKLFF	TGTGCCACCAGCGGCAGGGATGAAAAACTGTTTTTT
TRBJ1-2	.	few	TRBV14	CASSQETGTYGYTF	TGTGCCAGCAGCCAAGAAACGGGAACCTATGGCTACACCTTC
TRBJ1-5	.	few	TRBV24-1	CATSDTGNQPQHF	TGTGCCACCAGTGATACAGGGAATCAGCCCCAGCATTTT
TRBJ1-5	TRBD1	.	TRBV7-6	CASSLGDRVNQPQHF	TGTGCCAGCAGCTTAGGGGACAGGGTCAATCAGCCCCAGCATTTT
TRBJ1-5	TRBD1	.	TRBV28	CATIPGQGIFSNQPQHF	TGTGCCACAATCCCCGGACAGGGGATTTTTAGCAATCAGCCCCAGCATTTT
TRBJ1-2	TRBD1	.	TRBV10-2	CASKGTGQRGYTF	TGCGCCAGCAAGGGGACAGGACAACGGGGCTACACCTTC
TRBJ1-1	.	few	TRBV20-1	CSARRPPRGDNTEAFF	TGCAGTGCTAGAAGGCCCCCTCGAGGGGATAACACTGAAGCTTTCTTT
TRBJ1-2	.	many	TRBV28	CASSHTRDPDGYTF	TGTGCCAGCAGTCATACCCGGGACCCGGATGGCTACACCTTC
TRBJ2-5	.	.	TRBV2	CASSEQLEARETQYF	TGTGCCAGCAGCGAACAGCTGGAGGCCCGAGAGACCCAGTACTTC
TRBJ2-7	.	.	TRBV20-1	CSAEWGFDYEQYF	TGCAGTGCCGAGTGGGGTTTTGACTACGAGCAGTACTTC
TRBJ1-1	.	few	TRBV5-1	CASSLGTGTTEAFF	TGCGCCAGCAGCTTGGGTACCGGGACCACTGAAGCTTTCTTT
TRBJ2-5	TRBD1	.	TRBV5-1	CASSLATGDETQYF	TGCGCCAGCAGCTTGGCGACAGGGGACGAGACCCAGTACTTC
TRBJ1-3	.	.	TRBV6-2/TRBV6-3	CASSKAGVSGNTIYF	TGTGCCAGCAGTAAGGCGGGAGTCTCTGGAAACACCATATATTTT
TRBJ1-1	.	.	TRBV19	CASQDRTSNTEAFF	TGTGCCAGTCAAGACCGAACCTCGAACACTGAAGCTTTCTTT
TRBJ1-5	.	.	TRBV30	CAWGKKQPQHF	TGTGCCTGGGGAAAGAAGCAGCCCCAGCATTTT
TRBJ1-1	.	.	TRBV25-1	CASSEWVGRAFF	TGTGCCAGCAGTGAATGGGTGGGGCGAGCTTTCTTT
TRBJ2-5	.	many	TRBV28	CASSLTNEVNSEETQYF	TGTGCCAGCAGTTTGACGAACGAGGTGAATTCCGAAGAGACCCAGTACTTC
TRBJ1-1	.	few	TRBV11-2	CASSPDGIKAFF	TGTGCCAGCAGCCCGGACGGAATTAAAGCTTTCTTT
TRBJ1-1	.	few	TRBV27	CASSSVQYTEAFF	TGTGCCAGCAGTTCGGTTCAGTACACTGAAGCTTTCTTT
TRBJ1-1	TRBD1	few	TRBV9	CASSTLGQGWKAFF	TGTGCCAGCAGCACCCTAGGACAGGGTTGGAAAGCTTTCTTT
TRBJ2-6	TRBD1	.	TRBV5-1	CASSFRDSISGANVLTF	TGTGCCAGCAGCTTCCGGGACAGTATCTCTGGGGCCAACGTCCTGACTTTC
TRBJ2-7	TRBD2	.	TRBV19	CASSQLAGVRGEQYF	TGTGCCAGTAGTCAGCTAGCGGGAGTGAGGGGCGAGCAGTACTTC
TRBJ1-3	.	.	TRBV5-8	CASSLGAVSGNTIYF	TGTGCCAGCAGCTTGGGAGCAGTCTCTGGAAACACCATATATTTT
TRBJ2-5	.	.	TRBV3-1	CASSHLASLDETQYF	TGTGCCAGCAGCCACCTGGCCTCTTTAGATGAGACCCAGTACTTC
TRBJ2-5	.	.	TRBV11-1	CASSSRSGPMHF	TGTGCCAGCAGCTCCCGGTCAGGGCCCATGCACTTC
TRBJ1-1	TRBD1	many	TRBV27	CASSSRGRNTEAFF	TGTGCCAGCAGTTCCAGGGGGAGGAACACTGAAGCTTTCTTT
TRBJ1-1	.	.	TRBV20-1	CSARWAGLNTEAFF	TGCAGTGCTAGGTGGGCGGGTCTAAACACTGAAGCTTTCTTT
TRBJ1-2	.	many	TRBV28	CASSLQARYGYTF	TGTGCCAGCAGTTTGCAGGCTCGGTATGGCTACACCTTC
TRBJ1-5	.	.	TRBV9	CASSARNDQPQHF	TGTGCCAGCAGCGCACGGAACGATCAGCCCCAGCATTTT
TRBJ1-4	.	many	TRBV27	CASSPLGPNEKLFF	TGTGCCAGCAGTCCGCTAGGACCTAATGAAAAACTGTTTTTT
TRBJ2-7	TRBD2	.	TRBV20-1	CSASPTSGVSYEQYF	TGCAGTGCTTCCCCGACTAGCGGGGTCTCCTACGAGCAGTACTTC
TRBJ1-2	.	.	TRBV2	CASSESGTNPYGYTF	TGTGCCAGCAGTGAATCAGGGACGAACCCCTATGGCTACACCTTC
TRBJ2-2	.	.	TRBV7-9	CASSLAGSNTGELFF	TGTGCCAGCAGCTTGGCAGGGTCGAACACCGGGGAGCTGTTTTTT
TRBJ1-4	.	.	TRBV7-2	CASSLVVSFNEKLFF	TGTGCCAGCAGCTTAGTGGTCAGTTTCAATGAAAAACTGTTTTTT
TRBJ2-4	TRBD1	.	TRBV6-5	CASSWNRGKNIQYF	TGTGCCAGCAGTTGGAACAGGGGCAAAAACATTCAGTACTTC
TRBJ1-2	.	many	TRBV6-5	CASSYGSTSNYGYTF	TGTGCCAGCAGTTACGGTTCAACTTCTAACTATGGCTACACCTTC
TRBJ2-1	TRBD1	.	TRBV5-6	CASSSIIQGSNEQFF	TGTGCCAGCAGCTCCATCATACAGGGGAGCAATGAGCAGTTCTTC
TRBJ2-2	.	.	TRBV12-3/TRBV12-4	CASSLLGRGELFF	TGTGCCAGCAGTTTACTGGGCAGGGGGGAGCTGTTTTTT
TRBJ1-4	.	.	TRBV6-1	CASSLTSGGGYEKLFF	TGTGCCAGCAGCCTTACTTCTGGCGGGGGGTATGAAAAACTGTTTTTT
TRBJ1-2	.	few	TRBV30	CAWSDGTYGYTF	TGTGCCTGGAGTGATGGGACCTATGGCTACACCTTC
TRBJ2-5	.	few	TRBV7-9	CASSLVGSETQYF	TGTGCCAGCAGCTTAGTTGGGTCGGAGACCCAGTACTTC
TRBJ2-5	.	few	TRBV29-1	CSVGLGQETQYF	TGCAGCGTTGGTTTGGGGCAAGAGACCCAGTACTTC
TRBJ1-1	TRBD1	few	TRBV27	CASSLSVDRGRVNTEAFF	TGTGCCAGCAGTTTATCGGTTGACAGGGGGCGAGTGAACACTGAAGCTTTCTTT
TRBJ2-4	.	few	TRBV13	CASSLRAGSKNIQYF	TGTGCCAGCAGCTTGAGAGCGGGCTCCAAAAACATTCAGTACTTC
TRBJ1-5	.	.	TRBV6-1	CASSPRGGGIGNQPQHF	TGTGCCAGCAGCCCGAGGGGGGGCGGCATTGGCAATCAGCCCCAGCATTTT
TRBJ1-1	.	few	TRBV5-1	CASRAHPGRKNTEAFF	TGCGCCAGCAGAGCTCATCCCGGACGGAAGAACACTGAAGCTTTCTTT
TRBJ1-2	TRBD1	many	TRBV28	CASSSHATGNDGYTF	TGTGCCAGCAGTTCCCACGCGACAGGGAACGATGGCTACACCTTC
TRBJ2-4	.	few	TRBV12-3/TRBV12-4	CASSLRSGDMAKNIQYF	TGTGCCAGCAGTTTAAGGTCGGGGGATATGGCCAAAAACATTCAGTACTTC
TRBJ1-3	TRBD1	.	TRBV3-1	CASIDRAAGNTIYF	TGTGCCAGCATCGACAGGGCGGCTGGAAACACCATATATTTT